The entry below describes one TCR beta chain. The data derive from a study of T cells in tumors after PD-1 blockade. Study at large: A subset received ongoing vismodegib 150 mg daily alongside anti-PD-1 therapy.

Using immunoSEQ multiplex PCR, the repertoire was profiled, and TCRdb retains in-frame clones only, with some absent. The sample includes tens of thousands of clones, about 82% seen only once; the top ten take 13%. Input was roughly 600 ng to 6,004 ng of genomic DNA from tumor or blood. Specimen: PBMCs, collected before anti-PD-1 treatment. This sequence was found in a human donor with basal cell carcinoma.

In nucleotides, the CDR3 is TGCAGCGTTGTTATGGGGTCGGGCGGAAACACCATATATTTT. It encodes CSVVMGSGGNTIYF. V gene TRBV29-1 combines with J gene TRBJ1-3; no firm D call. CDR3 length: 14 amino acids. V was clipped by 4 bases and J by 4 bases, with 14 bases between them. Germline CDR1 is SQVTM and CDR2 is ANQGSEA.